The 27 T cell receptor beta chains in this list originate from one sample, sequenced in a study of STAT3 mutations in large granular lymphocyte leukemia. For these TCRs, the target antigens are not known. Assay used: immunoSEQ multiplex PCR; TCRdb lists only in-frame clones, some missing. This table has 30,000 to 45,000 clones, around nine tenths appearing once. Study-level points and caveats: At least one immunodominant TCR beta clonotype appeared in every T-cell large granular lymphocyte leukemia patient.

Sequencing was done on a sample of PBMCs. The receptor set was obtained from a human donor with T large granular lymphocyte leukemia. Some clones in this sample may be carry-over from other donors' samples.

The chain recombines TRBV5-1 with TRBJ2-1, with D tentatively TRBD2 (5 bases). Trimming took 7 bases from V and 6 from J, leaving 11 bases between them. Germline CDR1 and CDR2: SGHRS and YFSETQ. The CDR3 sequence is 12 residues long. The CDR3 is CASRWGVNEQFF. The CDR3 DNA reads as TGCGCCAGCCGTTGGGGAGTCAATGAGCAGTTCTTC. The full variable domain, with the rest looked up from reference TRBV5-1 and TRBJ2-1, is KAGVTQTPRYLIKTRGQQVTLSCSPISGHRSVSWYQQTPGQGLQFLFEYFSETQRNKGNFPGRFSGRQFSNSRSEMNVSTLELGDSALYLCASRWGVNEQFFGPGTRLTVL.

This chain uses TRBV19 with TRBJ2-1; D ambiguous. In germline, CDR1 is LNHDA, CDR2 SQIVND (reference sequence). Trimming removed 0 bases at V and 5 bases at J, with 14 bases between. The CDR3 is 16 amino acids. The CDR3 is CASSIDARHLHNEQFF. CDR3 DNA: TGTGCCAGTAGTATAGATGCGAGACATCTGCACAATGAGCAGTTCTTC. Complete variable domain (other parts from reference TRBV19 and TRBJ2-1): DGGITQSPKYLFRKEGQNVTLSCEQNLNHDAMYWYRQDPGQGLRLIYYSQIVNDFQKGDIAEGYSVSREKKESFPLTVTSAQKNPTAFYLCASSIDARHLHNEQFFGPGTRLTVL.

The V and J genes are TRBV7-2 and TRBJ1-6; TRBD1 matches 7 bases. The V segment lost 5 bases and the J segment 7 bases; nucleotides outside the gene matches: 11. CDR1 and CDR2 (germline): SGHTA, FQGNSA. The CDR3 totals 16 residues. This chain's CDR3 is CASSPTSTGRNSPLHF. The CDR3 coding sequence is TGTGCCAGCAGCCCCACGTCGACAGGGAGGAATTCACCCCTCCACTTT.

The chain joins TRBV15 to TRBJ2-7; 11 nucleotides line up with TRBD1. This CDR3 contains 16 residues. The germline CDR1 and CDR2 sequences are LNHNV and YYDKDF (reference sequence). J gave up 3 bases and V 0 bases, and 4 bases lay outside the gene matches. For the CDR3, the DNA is TGTGCCACCAGCAGAGAGAGGGACAGGGGGAACTACGAGCAGTACTTC. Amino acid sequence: CATSRERDRGNYEQYF.

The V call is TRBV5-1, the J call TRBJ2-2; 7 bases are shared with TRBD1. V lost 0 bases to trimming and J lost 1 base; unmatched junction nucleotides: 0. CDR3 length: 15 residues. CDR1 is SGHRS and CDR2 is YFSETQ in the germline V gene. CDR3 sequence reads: CASSLGTGNTGELFF. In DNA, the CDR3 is TGCGCCAGCAGCTTGGGGACAGGGAACACCGGGGAGCTGTTTTTT.

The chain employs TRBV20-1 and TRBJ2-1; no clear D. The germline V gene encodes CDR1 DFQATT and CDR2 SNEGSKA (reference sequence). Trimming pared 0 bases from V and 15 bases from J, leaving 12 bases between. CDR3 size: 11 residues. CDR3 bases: TGCAGTGCTAGAGATCTGATAGCCCCGTTCTTC. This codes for CSARDLIAPFF.

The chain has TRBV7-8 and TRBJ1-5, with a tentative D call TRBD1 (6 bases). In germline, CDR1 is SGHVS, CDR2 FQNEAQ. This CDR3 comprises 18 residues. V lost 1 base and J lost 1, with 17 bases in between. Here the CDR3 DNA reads TGTGCCAGCAGCTTAGTGGGAAGGGCAGGGGTGAGCAATCAGCCCCAGCATTTT. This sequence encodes CASSLVGRAGVSNQPQHF. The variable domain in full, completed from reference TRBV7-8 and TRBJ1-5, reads GAGVSQSPRYKVAKRGQDVALRCDPISGHVSLFWYQQALGQGPEFLTYFQNEAQLDKSGLPSDRFFAERPEGSVSTLKIQRTQQEDSAVYLCASSLVGRAGVSNQPQHFGDGTRLSIL.

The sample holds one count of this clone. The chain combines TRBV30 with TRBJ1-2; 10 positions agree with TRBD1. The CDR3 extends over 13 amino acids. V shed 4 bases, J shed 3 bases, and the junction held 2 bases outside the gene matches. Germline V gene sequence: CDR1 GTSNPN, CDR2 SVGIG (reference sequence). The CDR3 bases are TGTGCCTGGACCGGACAGGGGGACTATGGCTACACCTTC. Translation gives CAWTGQGDYGYTF.

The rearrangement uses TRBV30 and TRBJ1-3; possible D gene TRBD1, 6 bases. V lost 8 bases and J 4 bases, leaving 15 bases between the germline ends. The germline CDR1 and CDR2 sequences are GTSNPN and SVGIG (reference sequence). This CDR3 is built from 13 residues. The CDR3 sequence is CALTRGWGNTIYF. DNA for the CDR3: TGTGCCCTCACCAGGGGATGGGGAAACACCATATATTTT.

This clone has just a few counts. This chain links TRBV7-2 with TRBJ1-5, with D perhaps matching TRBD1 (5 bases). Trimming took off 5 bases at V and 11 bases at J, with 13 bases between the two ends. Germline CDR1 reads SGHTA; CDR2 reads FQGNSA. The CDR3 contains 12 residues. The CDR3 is CASSPDSGSQHF. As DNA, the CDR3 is TGTGCCAGCAGCCCAGACAGTGGTTCCCAGCATTTT.

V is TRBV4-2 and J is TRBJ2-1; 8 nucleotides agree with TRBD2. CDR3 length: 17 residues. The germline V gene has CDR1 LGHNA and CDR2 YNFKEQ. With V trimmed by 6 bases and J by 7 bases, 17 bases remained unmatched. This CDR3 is CASSPTGGGSGRNEQFF. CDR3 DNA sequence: TGTGCCAGCAGTCCTACAGGCGGGGGGTCGGGTAGGAATGAGCAGTTCTTC.

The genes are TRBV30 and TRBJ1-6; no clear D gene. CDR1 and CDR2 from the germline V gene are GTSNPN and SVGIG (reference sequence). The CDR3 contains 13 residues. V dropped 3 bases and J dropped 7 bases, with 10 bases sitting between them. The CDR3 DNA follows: TGTGCCTGGAGAGGACTGCTAAATTCACCCCTCCACTTT. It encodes CAWRGLLNSPLHF.

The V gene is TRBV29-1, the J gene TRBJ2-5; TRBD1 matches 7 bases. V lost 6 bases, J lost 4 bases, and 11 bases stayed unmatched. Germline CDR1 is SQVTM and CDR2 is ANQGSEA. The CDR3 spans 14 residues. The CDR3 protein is CSVENRGRRETQYF. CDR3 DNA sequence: TGCAGCGTAGAAAACAGGGGTAGAAGAGAGACCCAGTACTTC.

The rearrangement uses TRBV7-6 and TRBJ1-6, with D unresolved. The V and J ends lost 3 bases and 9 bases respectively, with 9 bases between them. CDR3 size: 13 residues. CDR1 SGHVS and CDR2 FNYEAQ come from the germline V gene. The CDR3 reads CASSLERFSPLHF. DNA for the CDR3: TGTGCCAGCAGCTTGGAACGGTTTTCACCCCTCCACTTT.

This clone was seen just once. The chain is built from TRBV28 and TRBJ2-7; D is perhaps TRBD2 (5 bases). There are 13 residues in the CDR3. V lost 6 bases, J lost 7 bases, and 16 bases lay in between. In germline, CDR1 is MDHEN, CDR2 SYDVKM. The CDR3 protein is CASSTDWGMEQYF. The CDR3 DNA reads TGTGCCAGCAGCACGGACTGGGGTATGGAGCAGTACTTC.

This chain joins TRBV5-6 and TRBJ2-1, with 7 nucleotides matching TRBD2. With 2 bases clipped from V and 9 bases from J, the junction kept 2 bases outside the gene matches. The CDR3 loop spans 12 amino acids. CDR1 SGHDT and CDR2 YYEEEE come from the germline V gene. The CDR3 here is CASSLLASEQFF. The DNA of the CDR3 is TGTGCCAGCAGCTTACTAGCGTCTGAGCAGTTCTTC.

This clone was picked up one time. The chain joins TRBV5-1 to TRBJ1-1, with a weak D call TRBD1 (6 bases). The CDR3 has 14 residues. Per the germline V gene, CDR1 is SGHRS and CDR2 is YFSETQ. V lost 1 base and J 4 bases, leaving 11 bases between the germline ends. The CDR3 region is CASSLMQGTTEAFF. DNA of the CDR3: TGCGCCAGCAGCTTGATGCAGGGGACCACTGAAGCTTTCTTT. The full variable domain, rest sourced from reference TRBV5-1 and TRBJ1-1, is KAGVTQTPRYLIKTRGQQVTLSCSPISGHRSVSWYQQTPGQGLQFLFEYFSETQRNKGNFPGRFSGRQFSNSRSEMNVSTLELGDSALYLCASSLMQGTTEAFFGQGTRLTVV.

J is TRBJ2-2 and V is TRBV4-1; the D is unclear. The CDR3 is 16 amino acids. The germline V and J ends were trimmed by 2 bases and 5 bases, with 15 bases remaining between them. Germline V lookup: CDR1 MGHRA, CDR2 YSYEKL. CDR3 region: CASSQLGRSTTGELFF. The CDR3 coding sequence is TGCGCCAGCAGCCAACTCGGCAGGAGTACAACCGGGGAGCTGTTTTTT.

Here the CDR3 DNA reads TGTGCCAGCAGCGAACCCGACAGGGTTAGTACTGAAGCTTTCTTT. Protein product: CASSEPDRVSTEAFF. The chain couples TRBV25-1 to TRBJ1-1; 7 bases agree with TRBD1. This CDR3 has 15 amino acids. V was pared by 6 bases and J by 5 bases, with 12 bases of the junction left unmatched. CDR1 is MGHDK, CDR2 SYGVNS, per germline.

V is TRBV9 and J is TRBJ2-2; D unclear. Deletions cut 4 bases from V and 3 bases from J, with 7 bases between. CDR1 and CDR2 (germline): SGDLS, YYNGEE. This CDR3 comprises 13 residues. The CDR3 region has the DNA TGTGCCAGCAGCCCCCACGACACCGGGGAGCTGTTTTTT. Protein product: CASSPHDTGELFF.

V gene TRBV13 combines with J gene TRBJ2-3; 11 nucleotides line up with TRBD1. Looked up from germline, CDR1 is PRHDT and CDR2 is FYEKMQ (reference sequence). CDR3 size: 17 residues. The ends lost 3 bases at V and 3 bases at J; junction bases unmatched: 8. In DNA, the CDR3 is TGTGCCAGCAGCTTCGGACAGGGGGCCGGGAAAACAGATACGCAGTATTTT. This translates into CASSFGQGAGKTDTQYF.

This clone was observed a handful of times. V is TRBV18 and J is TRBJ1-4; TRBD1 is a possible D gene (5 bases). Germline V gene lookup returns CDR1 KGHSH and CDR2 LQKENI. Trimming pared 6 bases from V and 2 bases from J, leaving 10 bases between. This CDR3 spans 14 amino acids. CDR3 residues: CASSSGLTNEKLFF. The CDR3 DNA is TGTGCCAGCTCGTCAGGGTTGACTAATGAAAAACTGTTTTTT.

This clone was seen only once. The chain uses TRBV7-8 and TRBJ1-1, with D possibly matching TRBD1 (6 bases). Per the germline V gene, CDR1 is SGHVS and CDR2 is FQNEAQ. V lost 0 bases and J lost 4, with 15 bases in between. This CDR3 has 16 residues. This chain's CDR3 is CASSLAPNRRGTEAFF. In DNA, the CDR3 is TGTGCCAGCAGCTTAGCGCCTAATCGCAGGGGCACTGAAGCTTTCTTT.

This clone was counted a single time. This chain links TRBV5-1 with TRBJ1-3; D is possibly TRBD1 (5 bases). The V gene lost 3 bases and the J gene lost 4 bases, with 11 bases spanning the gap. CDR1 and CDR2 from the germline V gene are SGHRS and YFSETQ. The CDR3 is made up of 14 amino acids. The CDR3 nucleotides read TGCGCCAGCAGCTGGGGGGGAGACGGAAACACCATATATTTT. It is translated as CASSWGGDGNTIYF.

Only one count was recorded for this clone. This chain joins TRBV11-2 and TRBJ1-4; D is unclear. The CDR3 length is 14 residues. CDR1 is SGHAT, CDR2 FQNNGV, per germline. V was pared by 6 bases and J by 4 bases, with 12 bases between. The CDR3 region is CASRQNSGNEKLFF. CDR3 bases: TGTGCCAGCAGACAAAACAGCGGTAATGAAAAACTGTTTTTT.

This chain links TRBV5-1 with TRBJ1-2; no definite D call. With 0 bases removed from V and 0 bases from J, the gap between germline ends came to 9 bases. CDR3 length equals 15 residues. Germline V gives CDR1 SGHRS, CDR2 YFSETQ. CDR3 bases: TGCGCCAGCAGCTTGGCCGGCGCCTCTAACTATGGCTACACCTTC. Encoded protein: CASSLAGASNYGYTF.

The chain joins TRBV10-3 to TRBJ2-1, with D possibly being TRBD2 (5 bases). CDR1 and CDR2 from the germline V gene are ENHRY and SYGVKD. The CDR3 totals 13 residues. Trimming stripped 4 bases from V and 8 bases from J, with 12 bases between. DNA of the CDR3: TGTGCCATCAGTGGTCGCATCGGGGATGAGCAGTTCTTC. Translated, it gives CAISGRIGDEQFF.